A single sample is the source of the 8 T cell receptor beta chains below, sequenced in a study of blood T cell repertoires in COVID-19. Some clones are missing from TCRdb's copy, which holds only in-frame ones; the method was immunoSEQ multiplex PCR. The data show some 260,000 clones, with 70% to 90% seen just once and around 6.6% held by the top ten. The sequenced sample consisted of peripheral blood. The source of these receptors is a woman aged 25 to 39 with COVID-19, enrolled during active disease.

V and J are TRBV25-1 and TRBJ2-6; 8 bases fit TRBD1. V trimming: 5 bases; J trimming: 0 bases; junction bases outside the gene matches: 6. CDR1 and CDR2 (germline): MGHDK, SYGVNS. This CDR3 contains 17 residues. The CDR3 bases are TGTGCCAGCAGTTTCGGGACAGGCAGCTCTGGGGCCAACGTCCTGACTTTC. This sequence encodes CASSFGTGSSGANVLTF.

V gene TRBV3-1 (or the pseudogene TRBV3-2) combines with J gene TRBJ2-1; a weak D match, TRBD1 (6 bases). V lost 4 bases to trimming and J lost 6 bases, with 10 bases between them. This CDR3 is 13 amino acids long. Germline V CDR1 and CDR2: LGHDT, YNNKEL (reference sequence). CDR3 protein: CASSLVRGNEQFF. The CDR3 bases are TGTGCCAGCAGCCTAGTCAGGGGCAATGAGCAGTTCTTC.

This clone was seen more than once but under ten times. V gene TRBV11-2 combines with J gene TRBJ2-1; TRBD2 aligns across 10 bases. V trimming: 5 bases; J trimming: 4 bases; junction bases outside the gene matches: 8. The CDR3 contains 16 residues. CDR1 is SGHAT and CDR2 is FQNNGV in the germline V gene. Here the CDR3 DNA reads TGTGCCAGCAGCATGATAGGGACTAGCGTTTACAATGAGCAGTTCTTC. This codes for CASSMIGTSVYNEQFF.

The chain combines TRBV10-3 with TRBJ1-5, with 7 nucleotides matching TRBD1. V gave up 7 bases and J gave up 1 base; unmatched junction bases: 4. CDR3 length: 14 amino acids. Germline CDR1 ENHRY, CDR2 SYGVKD. CDR3 loop: CAIKGDRSNQPQHF. The CDR3 DNA reads as TGTGCCATCAAGGGGGACAGAAGCAATCAGCCCCAGCATTTT.

The chain uses TRBV19 and TRBJ1-5, with 9 bases matching TRBD1. The J segment lost 1 base and the V segment lost 1 base, leaving 5 bases of the junction unmatched. The CDR3 sequence is 17 residues long. Germline V CDR1 and CDR2: LNHDA, SQIVND (reference sequence). CDR3 DNA: TGTGCCAGTAGTATAGTCGGGACAGGGATGAGCAATCAGCCCCAGCATTTT. Amino acid sequence: CASSIVGTGMSNQPQHF.

In its sample, this clone was seen a few times. V usage is TRBV10-3 and J usage is TRBJ1-2, with 7 bases identical to TRBD1. Germline CDR1 ENHRY, CDR2 SYGVKD. The V segment lost 6 bases and the J segment 9 bases; nucleotides outside the gene matches: 4. This CDR3 has 11 amino acids. In DNA form, the CDR3 reads TGTGCCATCAGGGCAGGGGGGAGCTACACCTTC. This sequence encodes CAIRAGGSYTF.

This clone has a single count. The chain uses TRBV10-3 and TRBJ2-3; tentative D call: TRBD2 (6 bases). The CDR3 is 14 residues long. The germline V and J ends were trimmed by 8 bases and 2 bases, with 14 bases remaining between them. The V gene's germline CDR1 is ENHRY and CDR2 SYGVKD. The CDR3 is CAIPTRPFTDTQYF. DNA of the CDR3: TGTGCCATCCCGACTAGGCCATTCACAGATACGCAGTATTTT.

This rearrangement joins TRBV6-4 to TRBJ1-3, with D perhaps TRBD1 (6 bases). Germline V gives CDR1 MRHNA, CDR2 SNTAGT. This CDR3 is built from 14 residues. The V and J ends lost 3 bases and 4 bases respectively, with 10 bases between them. Here the CDR3 reads CASSDGGAGNTIYF. CDR3 bases: TGTGCCAGCAGTGATGGGGGCGCAGGAAACACCATATATTTT.